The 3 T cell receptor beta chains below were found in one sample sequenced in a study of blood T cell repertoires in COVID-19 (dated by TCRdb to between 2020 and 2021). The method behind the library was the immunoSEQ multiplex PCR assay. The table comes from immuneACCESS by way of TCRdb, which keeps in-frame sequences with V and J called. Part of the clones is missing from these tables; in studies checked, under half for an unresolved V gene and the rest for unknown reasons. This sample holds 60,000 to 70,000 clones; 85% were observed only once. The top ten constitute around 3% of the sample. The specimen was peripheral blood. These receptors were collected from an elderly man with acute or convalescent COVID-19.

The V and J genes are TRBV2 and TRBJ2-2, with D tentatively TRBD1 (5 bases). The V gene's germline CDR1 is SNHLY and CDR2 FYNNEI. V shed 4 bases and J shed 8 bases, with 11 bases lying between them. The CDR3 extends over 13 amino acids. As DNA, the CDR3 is TGTGCCAGCAGTGTCGCAGGGTTAGGGGAGCTGTTTTTT. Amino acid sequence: CASSVAGLGELFF.

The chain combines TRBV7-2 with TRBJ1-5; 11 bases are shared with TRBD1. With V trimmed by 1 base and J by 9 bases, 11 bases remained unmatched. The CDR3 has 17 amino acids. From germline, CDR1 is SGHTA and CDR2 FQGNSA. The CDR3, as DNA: TGTGCCAGCAGCTTAGGGGGGACAGGGGGGTTAGTCGGGCCCCAGCATTTT. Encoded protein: CASSLGGTGGLVGPQHF. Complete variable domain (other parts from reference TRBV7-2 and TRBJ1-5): GAGVSQSPSNKVTEKGKDVELRCDPISGHTALYWYRQSLGQGLEFLIYFQGNSAPDKSGLPSDRFSAERTGGSVSTLTIQRTQQEDSAVYLCASSLGGTGGLVGPQHFGDGTRLSIL.

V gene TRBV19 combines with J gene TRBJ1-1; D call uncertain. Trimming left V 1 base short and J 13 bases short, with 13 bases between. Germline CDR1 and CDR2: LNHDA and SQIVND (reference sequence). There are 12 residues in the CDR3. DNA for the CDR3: TGTGCCAGTAGTATAGGTACGGGGAATGGTTTCTTT. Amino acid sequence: CASSIGTGNGFF. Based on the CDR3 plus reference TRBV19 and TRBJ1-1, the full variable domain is DGGITQSPKYLFRKEGQNVTLSCEQNLNHDAMYWYRQDPGQGLRLIYYSQIVNDFQKGDIAEGYSVSREKKESFPLTVTSAQKNPTAFYLCASSIGTGNGFFGQGTRLTVV.